A single sample is the source of the 11 T cell receptor beta chains below, sequenced in a study of radiation and T cells in renal cell carcinoma. Time point here: blood 4 weeks post-SBRT, at nephrectomy. Treatment: 15 Gy SBRT to primary tumor, nephrectomy 4 weeks later. Assay used: immunoSEQ multiplex PCR; TCRdb lists only in-frame clones, some missing. The repertoire consists of 130,000 to 150,000 clones, with 86% occurring once and the leading ten covering around a sixth. The input for sequencing was blood, taken from a patient whose treatment included radiotherapy and nephrectomy. These receptors were obtained from a woman aged 50 to 65 with renal cell carcinoma.

The rearrangement links TRBV7-2 to TRBJ1-2; tentative D call: TRBD1 (5 bases). The V and J ends lost 5 bases and 8 bases respectively, with 9 bases between them. CDR1 is SGHTA, CDR2 FQGNSA, per germline. CDR3 length: 11 residues. This CDR3 is CASSAWGGYTF. Here the CDR3 DNA reads TGTGCCAGCAGCGCCTGGGGGGGCTACACCTTC.

A few counts support this clone. The rearrangement joins TRBV4-1 to TRBJ2-5; 7 bases fit TRBD1. V lost 0 bases and J lost 4; bases outside the gene matches: 2. CDR1 is MGHRA and CDR2 is YSYEKL in the germline V gene. CDR3 length: 14 amino acids. The CDR3 reads CASSQEGGVETQYF. The DNA of the CDR3 is TGCGCCAGCAGCCAAGAAGGGGGCGTAGAGACCCAGTACTTC.

The chain uses TRBV5-6 and TRBJ2-6, with a weak D call TRBD1 (5 bases). The germline V gene encodes CDR1 SGHDT and CDR2 YYEEEE. The CDR3 extends over 17 amino acids. V was shortened by 1 base and J by 0 bases, with 11 bases between the two germline ends. As DNA, the CDR3 is TGTGCCAGCAGCTTGACGACAGAATACTCTGGGGCCAACGTCCTGACTTTC. It translates to CASSLTTEYSGANVLTF.

The chain employs TRBV4-3 and TRBJ1-5, with TRBD1 matching over 7 bases. The CDR3 loop spans 16 amino acids. Trimming at V came to 1 base and at J to 5 bases, leaving 8 bases not matched to a gene. The germline gives CDR1 LGHNA, CDR2 YSLEER. The DNA of the CDR3 is TGCGCCAGCAGCCAAGGAGGAGGGGGCAGTGATCAGCCCCAGCATTTT. Translating gives CASSQGGGGSDQPQHF.

This clone came up once. The V and J genes are TRBV6-7 and TRBJ2-7; unclear D gene. TRBV6-7 is an ORF; its function is uncertain. With 0 bases removed from V and 3 bases from J, the gap between germline ends came to 21 bases. This CDR3 has 18 residues. The CDR3 protein is CASSYSIGRTQRHYEQYF. As DNA, the CDR3 is TGTGCCAGCAGTTACTCGATTGGCAGGACCCAAAGGCACTACGAGCAGTACTTC.

This chain joins TRBV28 and TRBJ1-1; 8 positions agree with TRBD1. The V and J ends lost 5 bases and 1 base, in that order; junction bases with no gene match: 6. This CDR3 region has 15 residues. Germline V gene data show CDR1 as MDHEN and CDR2 as SYDVKM. The CDR3 reads CASSPGDRTNTEAFF. CDR3 bases: TGTGCCAGCAGTCCCGGGGACAGGACGAACACTGAAGCTTTCTTT.

The chain joins TRBV5-1 to TRBJ1-3; the D is unclear. There are 14 residues in the CDR3. V dropped 2 bases and J dropped 0 bases, with 6 bases sitting between them. Germline V CDR1 and CDR2: SGHRS, YFSETQ. The CDR3 spells CASSFEGSGNTIYF. CDR3 sequence (DNA): TGCGCCAGCAGCTTTGAAGGCTCTGGAAACACCATATATTTT.

V usage is TRBV21-1 and J usage is TRBJ2-7; TRBD1 was called by the table and not checked on the DNA. TRBV21-1 counts as a pseudogene. The CDR3 is 15 amino acids. CDR3 DNA sequence: TGTGCCAGCAGTGAATGTGAGACAGGTACCTACGAGCAGTACTTC. Its translation is CASSECETGTYEQYF.

The chain is built from TRBV25-1 and TRBJ2-5; D possibly uses TRBD1 or TRBD2 (5 bases each). The J call may be faulty, since TRBJ2-7 better matches the DNA end. This CDR3 is 15 amino acids long. Germline CDR1 MGHDK, CDR2 SYGVNS. CDR3 DNA sequence: TGTGCCAGCAGCTCTATCCGGGACGGGACCTACGAGCAGTACTTC. It is translated as CASSSIRDGTYEQYF.

Comments on this clone: The sample carries other DNA sequences with the same CDR3. This rearrangement joins TRBV19 to TRBJ1-3; a weak D match, TRBD1 (5 bases). CDR3 length equals 15 residues. Germline values: CDR1 LNHDA, CDR2 SQIVND (reference sequence). Trimming cost V 3 bases and J 0 bases, with 9 bases left between them. The CDR3 is CASSIEGSSGNTIYF. CDR3 bases: TGTGCCAGTAGTATCGAGGGGAGCTCTGGAAACACCATATATTTT.

This clone was observed a single time. This sequence joins TRBV7-9 and TRBJ1-5, with 8 bases matching TRBD1. The V and J ends lost 7 bases and 5 bases, in that order; junction bases with no gene match: 16. CDR1 and CDR2 (germline): SEHNR, FQNEAQ (reference sequence). The CDR3 has 17 residues. CDR3 residues: CASIIAPQTGEDQPQHF. The DNA of the CDR3 is TGTGCCAGCATCATCGCCCCGCAGACAGGGGAGGATCAGCCCCAGCATTTT. The full variable domain, with the rest looked up from reference TRBV7-9 and TRBJ1-5, is DTGVSQNPRHKITKRGQNVTFRCDPISEHNRLYWYRQTLGQGPEFLTYFQNEAQLEKSRLLSDRFSAERPKGSFSTLEIQRTEQGDSAMYLCASIIAPQTGEDQPQHFGDGTRLSIL.